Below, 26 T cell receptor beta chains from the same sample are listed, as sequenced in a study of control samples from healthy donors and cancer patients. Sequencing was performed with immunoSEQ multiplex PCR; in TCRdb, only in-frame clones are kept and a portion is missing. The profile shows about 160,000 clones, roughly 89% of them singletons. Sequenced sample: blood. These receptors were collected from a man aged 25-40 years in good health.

DNA of the CDR3: TGCAGCGTTGCTTCCCGCAATGAGCAGTTCTTC. This codes for CSVASRNEQFF. The chain joins TRBV29-1 to TRBJ2-1, with D hard to call. V lost 4 bases, J lost 6 bases, and 7 bases lay in between. Germline V gene data show CDR1 as SQVTM and CDR2 as ANQGSEA. This CDR3 comprises 11 residues.

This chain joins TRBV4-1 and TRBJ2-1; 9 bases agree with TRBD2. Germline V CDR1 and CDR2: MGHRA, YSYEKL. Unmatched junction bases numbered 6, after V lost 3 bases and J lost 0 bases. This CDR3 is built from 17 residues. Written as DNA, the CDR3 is TGCGCCAGCAGCCATCCTGGACTAGCGAGCTCCTACAATGAGCAGTTCTTC. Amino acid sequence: CASSHPGLASSYNEQFF.

The CDR3 loop is CASSLDSGPNQPQHF. The CDR3, as DNA: TGTGCCAGCAGCTTAGATTCCGGTCCTAATCAGCCCCAGCATTTT. This chain uses TRBV7-9 with TRBJ1-5; D not certain. V lost 1 base and J lost 4, with 11 bases in between. Germline CDR1 is SEHNR and CDR2 is FQNEAQ (reference sequence). The CDR3 is 15 residues long.

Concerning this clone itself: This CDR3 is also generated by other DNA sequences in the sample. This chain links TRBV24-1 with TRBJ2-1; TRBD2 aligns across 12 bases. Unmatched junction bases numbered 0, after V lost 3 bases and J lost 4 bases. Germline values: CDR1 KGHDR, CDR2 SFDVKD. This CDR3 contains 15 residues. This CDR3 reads CATSDLAGGYNEQFF. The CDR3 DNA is TGTGCCACCAGTGATCTAGCGGGAGGGTACAATGAGCAGTTCTTC.

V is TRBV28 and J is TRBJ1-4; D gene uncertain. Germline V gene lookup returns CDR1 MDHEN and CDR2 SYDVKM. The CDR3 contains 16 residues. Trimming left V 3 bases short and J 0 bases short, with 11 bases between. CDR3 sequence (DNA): TGTGCCAGCAGTTTTCCAGGAGCTTCAACTAATGAAAAACTGTTTTTT. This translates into CASSFPGASTNEKLFF.

CDR3 protein: CASGREGGELFF. The CDR3 region has the DNA TGTGCTAGTGGTCGGGAGGGCGGGGAGCTGTTTTTT. This chain uses TRBV12-5 with TRBJ2-2, with 8 bases aligning to TRBD2. From germline, CDR1 is LGHNT and CDR2 FRNRAP. The CDR3 totals 12 residues. V lost 5 bases, J lost 7 bases, and 0 bases stayed unmatched. The full variable domain, its missing parts supplied by reference TRBV12-5 and TRBJ2-2, is DARVTQTPRHKVTEMGQEVTMRCQPILGHNTVFWYRQTMMQGLELLAYFRNRAPLDDSGMPKDRFSAEMPDATLATLKIQPSEPRDSAVYFCASGREGGELFFGEGSRLTVL.

The DNA for the CDR3 is TGCGCCAGCAGCACGGGGTCGGTGGGGACACCAAAAGAGACCCAGTACTTC. It yields the protein CASSTGSVGTPKETQYF. The V and J genes are TRBV5-1 and TRBJ2-5; the D gene is possibly TRBD1 (6 bases). CDR3 length: 17 residues. Germline CDR1 and CDR2: SGHRS and YFSETQ. Trimming took 4 bases from V and 3 from J, leaving 22 bases between them. The full variable domain, its missing parts supplied by reference TRBV5-1 and TRBJ2-5, is KAGVTQTPRYLIKTRGQQVTLSCSPISGHRSVSWYQQTPGQGLQFLFEYFSETQRNKGNFPGRFSGRQFSNSRSEMNVSTLELGDSALYLCASSTGSVGTPKETQYFGPGTRLLVL.

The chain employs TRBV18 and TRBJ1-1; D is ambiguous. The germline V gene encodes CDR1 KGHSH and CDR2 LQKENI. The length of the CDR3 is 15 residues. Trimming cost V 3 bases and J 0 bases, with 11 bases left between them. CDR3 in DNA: TGTGCCAGCTCACCCGAGACACCGATGAACACTGAAGCTTTCTTT. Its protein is CASSPETPMNTEAFF.

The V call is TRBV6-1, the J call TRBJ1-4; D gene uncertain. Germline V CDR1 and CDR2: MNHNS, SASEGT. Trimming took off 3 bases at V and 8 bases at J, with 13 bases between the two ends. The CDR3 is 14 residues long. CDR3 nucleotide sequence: TGTGCCAGCAGTGATGGGAGTTTGAGCGAAAAACTGTTTTTT. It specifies CASSDGSLSEKLFF.

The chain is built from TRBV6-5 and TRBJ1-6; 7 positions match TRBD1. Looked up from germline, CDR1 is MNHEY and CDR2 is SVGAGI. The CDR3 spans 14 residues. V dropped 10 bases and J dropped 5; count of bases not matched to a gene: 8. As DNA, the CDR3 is TGTGCCATCCAAACCGGGACAGATAATTCACCCCTCCACTTT. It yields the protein CAIQTGTDNSPLHF.

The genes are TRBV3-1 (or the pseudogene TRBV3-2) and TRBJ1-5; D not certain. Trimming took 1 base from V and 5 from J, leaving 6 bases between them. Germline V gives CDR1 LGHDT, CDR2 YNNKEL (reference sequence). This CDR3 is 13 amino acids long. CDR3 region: CASSQGPDQPQHF. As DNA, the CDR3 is TGTGCCAGCAGCCAAGGCCCAGATCAGCCCCAGCATTTT.

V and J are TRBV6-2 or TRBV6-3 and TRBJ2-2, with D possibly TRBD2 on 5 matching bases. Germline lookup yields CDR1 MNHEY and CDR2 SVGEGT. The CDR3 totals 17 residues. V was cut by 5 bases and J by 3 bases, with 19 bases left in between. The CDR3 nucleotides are TGTGCCAGCAGTCCAGCAGAGTTGAGTAGCGACACCGGGGAGCTGTTTTTT. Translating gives CASSPAELSSDTGELFF.

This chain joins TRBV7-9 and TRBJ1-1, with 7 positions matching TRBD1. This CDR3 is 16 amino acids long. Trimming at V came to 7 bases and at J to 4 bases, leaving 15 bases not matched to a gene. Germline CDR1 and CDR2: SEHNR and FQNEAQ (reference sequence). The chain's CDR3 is CASTSPRGPSSTEAFF. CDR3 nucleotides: TGTGCCAGCACCTCGCCGAGGGGGCCGAGTAGCACTGAAGCTTTCTTT.

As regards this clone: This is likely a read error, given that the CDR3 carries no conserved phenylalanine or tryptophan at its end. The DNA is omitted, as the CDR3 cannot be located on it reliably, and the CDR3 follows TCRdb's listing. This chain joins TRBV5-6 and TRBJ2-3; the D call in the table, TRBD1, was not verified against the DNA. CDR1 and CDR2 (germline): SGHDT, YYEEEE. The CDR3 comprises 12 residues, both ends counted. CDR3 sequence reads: CASSHDRSTIRL.

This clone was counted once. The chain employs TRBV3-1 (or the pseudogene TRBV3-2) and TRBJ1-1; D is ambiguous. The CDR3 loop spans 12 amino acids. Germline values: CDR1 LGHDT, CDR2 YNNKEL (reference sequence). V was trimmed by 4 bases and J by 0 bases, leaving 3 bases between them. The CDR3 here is CASSLMNTEAFF. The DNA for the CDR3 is TGTGCCAGCAGCCTTATGAACACTGAAGCTTTCTTT.

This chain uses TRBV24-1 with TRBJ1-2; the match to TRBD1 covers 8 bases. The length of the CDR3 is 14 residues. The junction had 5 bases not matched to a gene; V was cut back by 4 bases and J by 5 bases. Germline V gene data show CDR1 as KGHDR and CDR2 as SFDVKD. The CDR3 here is CATSEGQGRYGYTF. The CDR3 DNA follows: TGTGCCACCAGTGAAGGACAGGGCAGGTATGGCTACACCTTC.

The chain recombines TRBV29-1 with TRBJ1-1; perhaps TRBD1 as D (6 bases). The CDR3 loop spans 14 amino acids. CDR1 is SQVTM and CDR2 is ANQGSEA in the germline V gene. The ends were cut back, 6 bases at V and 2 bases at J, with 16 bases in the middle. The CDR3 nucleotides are TGCAGCGTAATAGGGGTAGGGGGTAACACTGAAGCTTTCTTT. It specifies CSVIGVGGNTEAFF. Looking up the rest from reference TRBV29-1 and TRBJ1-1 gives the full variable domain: SAVISQKPSRDICQRGTSLTIQCQVDSQVTMMFWYRQQPGQSLTLIATANQGSEATYESGFVIDKFPISRPNLTFSTLTVSNMSPEDSSIYLCSVIGVGGNTEAFFGQGTRLTVV.

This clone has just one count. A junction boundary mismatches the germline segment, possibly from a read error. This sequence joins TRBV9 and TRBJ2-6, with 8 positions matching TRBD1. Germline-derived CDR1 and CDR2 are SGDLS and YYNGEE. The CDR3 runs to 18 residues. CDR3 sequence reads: CVSSVAIDRGAGANVLTF. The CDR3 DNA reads TGTGTCAGCAGCGTAGCTATTGACAGGGGTGCGGGGGCCAACGTCCTGACTTTC.

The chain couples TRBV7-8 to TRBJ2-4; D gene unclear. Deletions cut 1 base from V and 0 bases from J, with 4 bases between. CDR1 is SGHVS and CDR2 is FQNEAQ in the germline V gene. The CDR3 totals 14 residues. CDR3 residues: CASSLVAAKNIQYF. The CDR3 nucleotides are TGTGCCAGCAGCTTAGTGGCAGCCAAAAACATTCAGTACTTC.

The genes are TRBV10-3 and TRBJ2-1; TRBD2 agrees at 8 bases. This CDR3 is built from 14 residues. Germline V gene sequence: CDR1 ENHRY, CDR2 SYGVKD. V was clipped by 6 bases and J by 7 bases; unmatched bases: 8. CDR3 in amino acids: CAIRSGSLANEQFF. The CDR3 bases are TGTGCCATCAGGAGCGGGAGTTTAGCGAATGAGCAGTTCTTC.

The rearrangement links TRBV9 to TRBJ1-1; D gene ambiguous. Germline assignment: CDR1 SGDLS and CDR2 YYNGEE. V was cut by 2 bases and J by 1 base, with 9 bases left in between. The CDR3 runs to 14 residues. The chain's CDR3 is CASSVGSANTEAFF. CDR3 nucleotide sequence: TGTGCCAGCAGCGTTGGCTCAGCGAACACTGAAGCTTTCTTT.

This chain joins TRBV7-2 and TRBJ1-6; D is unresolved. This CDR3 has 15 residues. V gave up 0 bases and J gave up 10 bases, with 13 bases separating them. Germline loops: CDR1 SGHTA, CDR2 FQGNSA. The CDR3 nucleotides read TGTGCCAGCAGCTTAGCGGGCCTAATCAGGTCACCCCTCCACTTT. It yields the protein CASSLAGLIRSPLHF.

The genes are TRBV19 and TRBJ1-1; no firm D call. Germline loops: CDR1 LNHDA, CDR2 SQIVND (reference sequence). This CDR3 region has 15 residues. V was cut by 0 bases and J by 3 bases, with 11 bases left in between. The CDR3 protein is CASSIDQRLYTEAFF. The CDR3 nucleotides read TGTGCCAGTAGTATAGATCAAAGACTATACACTGAAGCTTTCTTT.

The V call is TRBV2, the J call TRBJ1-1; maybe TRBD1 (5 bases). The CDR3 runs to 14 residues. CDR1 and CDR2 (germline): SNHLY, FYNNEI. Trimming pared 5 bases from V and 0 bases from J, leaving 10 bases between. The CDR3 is CASSLDSMNTEAFF. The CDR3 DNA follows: TGTGCCAGCAGTTTAGACAGCATGAACACTGAAGCTTTCTTT.

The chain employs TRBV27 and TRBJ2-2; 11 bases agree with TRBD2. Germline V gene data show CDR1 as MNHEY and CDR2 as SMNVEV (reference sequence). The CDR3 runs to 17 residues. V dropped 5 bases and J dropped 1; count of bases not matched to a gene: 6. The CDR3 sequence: CASSALAGGGNTGELFF. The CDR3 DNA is TGTGCCAGCAGTGCCCTAGCGGGGGGCGGGAACACCGGGGAGCTGTTTTTT.

The CDR3 spells CASSYDAGWNQPQHF. CDR3 bases: TGTGCCAGCAGTTATGATGCAGGATGGAACCAGCCCCAGCATTTT. The chain recombines TRBV6-2 or TRBV6-3 with TRBJ1-5, with D uncertain. The germline V gene encodes CDR1 MNHEY and CDR2 SVGEGT. The V gene lost 3 bases and the J gene lost 7 bases, with 16 bases spanning the gap. The CDR3 runs 15 residues.